Each of the 5 T cell receptor beta chains below was sequenced from the same sample in a study of blood T cell repertoires in COVID-19. Assay: immunoSEQ multiplex PCR; the TCRdb copy retains only in-frame clones and omits some. The sample includes some 50,000 clones, about 82% of them seen just once. Sample: peripheral blood. These TCRs come from a woman aged 55 to 70 with acute or convalescent COVID-19.

The chain has TRBV6-1 and TRBJ2-7, with D perhaps matching TRBD1 (5 bases). The germline V and J ends were trimmed by 3 bases and 3 bases, with 12 bases remaining between them. This CDR3 is 14 amino acids long. CDR1 MNHNS and CDR2 SASEGT come from the germline V gene. For the CDR3, the DNA is TGTGCCAGCAGTGAGGACAAACCAAACTACGAGCAGTACTTC. This encodes CASSEDKPNYEQYF.

The J gene is TRBJ1-1, the V gene TRBV5-1; D remains ambiguous. Trimming removed 0 bases from V and 0 bases from J, with 15 bases in between. Per germline, CDR1 SGHRS and CDR2 YFSETQ. The CDR3 extends over 17 amino acids. CDR3 nucleotides: TGCGCCAGCAGCTTGGGCGCAACTTCTAGCGTGAACACTGAAGCTTTCTTT. This encodes CASSLGATSSVNTEAFF.

The J gene is TRBJ1-2, the V gene TRBV5-4; possible D gene TRBD1, 5 bases. CDR1 and CDR2 (germline): SGHNT, YYREEE (reference sequence). This CDR3 has 15 amino acids. Deletions cut 2 bases from V and 0 bases from J, with 11 bases between. The CDR3 DNA reads TGTGCCAGCAGCTTAAGACAGACAACTAACTATGGCTACACCTTC. Translated: CASSLRQTTNYGYTF.

The rearrangement links TRBV12-3 or TRBV12-4 to TRBJ1-2, with D perhaps matching TRBD1 (6 bases). V lost 2 bases to trimming and J lost 4 bases, with 8 bases between them. CDR3 length: 13 residues. The CDR3 here is CASSLRGGYGYTF. Here the CDR3 DNA reads TGTGCCAGCAGTTTAAGGGGGGGCTATGGCTACACCTTC.

The chain is built from TRBV18 and TRBJ1-3, with 8 positions matching TRBD1. CDR1 is KGHSH and CDR2 is LQKENI in the germline V gene. V dropped 3 bases and J dropped 0; count of bases not matched to a gene: 4. The CDR3 sequence is 16 residues long. The CDR3 DNA sequence: TGTGCCAGCTCACCCGAACAGGGGGGCTCTGGAAACACCATATATTTT. As protein: CASSPEQGGSGNTIYF.